This TCR beta chain appears in the sequencing data of a study of synovial regulatory T cells in juvenile arthritis. Study-wide background: Treatments: a few naive, 6 or 7 methotrexate, one methotrexate plus infliximab, one unknown. Study-level results: TCR diversity was lower in inflammation-associated blood Treg cells than in other blood Treg cells. Largely private between patients, iaTreg TCR repertoires showed partial overlap with synovial Teff and blood CPL repertoires.

Clones were sequenced by immunoSEQ multiplex PCR, and TCRdb holds only the in-frame ones, with some missing. The sample table includes approximately 970 clones. Measured by frequency, this clone is medium-sized. Its antigen remains unknown. Germline-derived CDR1 and CDR2 are MDHEN and SYDVKM. CDR3 length: 14 amino acids. No nucleotide data were recorded. These iaTreg cells were HLA-DR+ Tregs. Donors were some 11 juvenile idiopathic arthritis patients with active disease, 3 polyarticular and 8 oligoarticular. The origin of this receptor is a donor younger than 30 with juvenile idiopathic arthritis. The rearrangement uses TRBV28 and TRBJ2-7; lacking DNA, the TRBD1 call made by TCRdb goes unchecked. The sequencing input was Treg cells from blood. Subset specified: HLA-DR+ inflammation-associated blood Treg cells. CDR3 protein: CASSASSLVTGWYF. Full variable domain (missing parts from reference TRBV28 and TRBJ2-7): DVKVTQSSRYLVKRTGEKVFLECVQDMDHENMFWYRQDPGLGLRLIYFSYDVKMKEKGDIPEGYSVSREKKERFSLILESASTNQTSMYLCASSASSLVTGWYFGPGTRLTVT.